Below, one T cell receptor beta chain is given with its context. The sample belongs to a study of T cell changes during pregnancy in multiple sclerosis. Clones were sequenced by immunoSEQ multiplex PCR, and TCRdb holds only the in-frame ones, with some missing. The sample yields more than 65,000 clones, more than 90% seen once. The material sequenced was CD4+ T cells from peripheral blood mononuclear cells, taken before pregnancy. The clonotype was recovered from a female donor with multiple sclerosis, enrolled in a pregnancy study.

The CDR3 protein is CASSLDRTGYGYTF. The CDR3 DNA reads as TGTGCCAGCTCACTCGATCGGACTGGCTATGGCTACACCTTC. This rearrangement joins TRBV18 to TRBJ1-2; D is unresolved. The germline gives CDR1 KGHSH, CDR2 LQKENI. The CDR3 loop spans 14 amino acids. Trimming stripped 4 bases from V and 4 bases from J, with 13 bases between. Using reference TRBV18 and TRBJ1-2 for the parts outside the CDR3, the full variable domain is NAGVMQNPRHLVRRRGQEARLRCSPMKGHSHVYWYRQLPEEGLKFMVYLQKENIIDESGMPKERFSAEFPKEGPSILRIQQVVRGDSAAYFCASSLDRTGYGYTFGSGTRLTVV.